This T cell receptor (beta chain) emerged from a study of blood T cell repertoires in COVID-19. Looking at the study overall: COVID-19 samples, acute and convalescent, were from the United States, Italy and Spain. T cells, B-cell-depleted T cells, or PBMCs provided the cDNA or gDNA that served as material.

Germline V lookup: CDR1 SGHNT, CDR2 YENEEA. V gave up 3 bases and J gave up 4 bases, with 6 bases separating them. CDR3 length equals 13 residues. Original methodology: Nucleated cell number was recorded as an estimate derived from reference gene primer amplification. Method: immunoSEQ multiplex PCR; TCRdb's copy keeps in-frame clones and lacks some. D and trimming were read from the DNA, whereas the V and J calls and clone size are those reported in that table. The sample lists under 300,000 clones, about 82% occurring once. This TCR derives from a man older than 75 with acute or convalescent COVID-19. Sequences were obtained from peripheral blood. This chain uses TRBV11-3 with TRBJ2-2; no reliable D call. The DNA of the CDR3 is TGTGCCAGCAGCTTCGTTCCCACCGGGGAGCTGTTTTTT. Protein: CASSFVPTGELFF.